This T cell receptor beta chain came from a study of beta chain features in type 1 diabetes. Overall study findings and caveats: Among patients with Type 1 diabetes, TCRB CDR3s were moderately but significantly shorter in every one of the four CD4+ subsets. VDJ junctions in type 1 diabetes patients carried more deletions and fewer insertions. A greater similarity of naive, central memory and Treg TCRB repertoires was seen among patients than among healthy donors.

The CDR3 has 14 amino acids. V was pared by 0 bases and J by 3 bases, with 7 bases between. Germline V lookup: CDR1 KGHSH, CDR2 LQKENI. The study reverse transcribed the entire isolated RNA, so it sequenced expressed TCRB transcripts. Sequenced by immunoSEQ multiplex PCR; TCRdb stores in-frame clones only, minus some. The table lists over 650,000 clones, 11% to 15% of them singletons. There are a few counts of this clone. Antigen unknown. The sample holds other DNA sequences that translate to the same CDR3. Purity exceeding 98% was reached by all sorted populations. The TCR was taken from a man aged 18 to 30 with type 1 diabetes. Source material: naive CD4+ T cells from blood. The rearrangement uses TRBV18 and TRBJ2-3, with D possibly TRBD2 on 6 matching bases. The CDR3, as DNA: TGTGCCAGCTCACCACCTCGGGGGACAGATACGCAGTATTTT. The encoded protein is CASSPPRGTDTQYF.